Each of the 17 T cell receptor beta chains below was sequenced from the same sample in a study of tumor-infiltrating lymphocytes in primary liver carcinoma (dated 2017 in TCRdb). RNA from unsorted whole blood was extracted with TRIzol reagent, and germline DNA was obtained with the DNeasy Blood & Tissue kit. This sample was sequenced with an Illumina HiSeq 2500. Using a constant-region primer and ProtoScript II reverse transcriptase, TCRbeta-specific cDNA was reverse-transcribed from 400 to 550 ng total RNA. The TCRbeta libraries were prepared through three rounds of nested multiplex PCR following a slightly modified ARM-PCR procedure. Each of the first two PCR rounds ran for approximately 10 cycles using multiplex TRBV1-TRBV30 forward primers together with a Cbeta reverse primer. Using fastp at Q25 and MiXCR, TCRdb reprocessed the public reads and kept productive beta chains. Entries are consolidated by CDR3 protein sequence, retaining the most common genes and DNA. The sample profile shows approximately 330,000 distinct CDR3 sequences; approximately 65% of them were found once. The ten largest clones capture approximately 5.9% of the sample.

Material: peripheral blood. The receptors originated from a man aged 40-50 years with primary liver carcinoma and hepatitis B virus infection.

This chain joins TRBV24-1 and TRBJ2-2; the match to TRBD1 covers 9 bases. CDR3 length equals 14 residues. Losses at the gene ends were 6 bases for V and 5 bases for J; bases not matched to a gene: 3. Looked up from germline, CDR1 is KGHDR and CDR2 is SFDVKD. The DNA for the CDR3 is TGTGCCACCAGTTTGACAGGGGGGACCGGGGAGCTGTTTTTT. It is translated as CATSLTGGTGELFF.

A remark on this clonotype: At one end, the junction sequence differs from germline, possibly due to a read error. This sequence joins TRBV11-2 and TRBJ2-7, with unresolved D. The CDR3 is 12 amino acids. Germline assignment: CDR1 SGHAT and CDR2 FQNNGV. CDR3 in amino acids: CASSLDVVVLYF. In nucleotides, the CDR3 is TGTGCTAGCAGCTTAGATGTGGTGGTGCTGTACTTC.

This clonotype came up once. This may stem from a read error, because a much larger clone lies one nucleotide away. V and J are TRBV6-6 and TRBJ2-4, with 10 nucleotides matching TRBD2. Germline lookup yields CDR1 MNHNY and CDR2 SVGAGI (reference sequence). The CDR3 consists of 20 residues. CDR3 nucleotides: TGTGCCAACAGTCCCGAACGCCGAACGGGAACCAGCGGGAGGGCAAACATTCAGTACTTC. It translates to CANSPERRTGTSGRANIQYF.

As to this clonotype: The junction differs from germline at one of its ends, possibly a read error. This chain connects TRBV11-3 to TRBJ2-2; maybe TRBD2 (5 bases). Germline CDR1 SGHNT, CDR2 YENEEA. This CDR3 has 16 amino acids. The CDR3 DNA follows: TGTGCCAGCAGCAAATGGGCTAGTGAGAACATCGGGGATCTGTTTTTT. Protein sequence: CASSKWASENIGDLFF.

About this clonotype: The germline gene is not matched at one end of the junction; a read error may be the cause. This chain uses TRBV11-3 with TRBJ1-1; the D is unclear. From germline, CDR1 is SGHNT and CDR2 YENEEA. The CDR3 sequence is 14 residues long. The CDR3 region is CVSSLGSPGIDAFF. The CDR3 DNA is TGTGTCAGCAGCTTAGGATCCCCGGGCATTGATGCTTTCTTT.

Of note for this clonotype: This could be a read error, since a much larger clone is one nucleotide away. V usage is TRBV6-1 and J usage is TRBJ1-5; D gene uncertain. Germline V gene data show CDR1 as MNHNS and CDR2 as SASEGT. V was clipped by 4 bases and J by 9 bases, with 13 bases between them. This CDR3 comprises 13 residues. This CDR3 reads CASSVGGDLPQHF. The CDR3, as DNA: TGTGCCAGCAGTGTCGGTGGCGATCTGCCCCAGCATTTT.

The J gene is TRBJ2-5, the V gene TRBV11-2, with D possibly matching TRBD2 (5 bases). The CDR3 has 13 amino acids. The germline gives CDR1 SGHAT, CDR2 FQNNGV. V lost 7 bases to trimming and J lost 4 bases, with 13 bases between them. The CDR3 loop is CASTLPRGETQYF. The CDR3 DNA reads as TGTGCCAGCACTTTACCACGGGGAGAGACCCAGTACTTC. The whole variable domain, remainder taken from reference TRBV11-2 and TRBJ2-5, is EAGVAQSPRYKIIEKRQSVAFWCNPISGHATLYWYQQILGQGPKLLIQFQNNGVVDDSQLPKDRFSAERLKGVDSTLKIQPAKLEDSAVYLCASTLPRGETQYFGPGTRLLVL.

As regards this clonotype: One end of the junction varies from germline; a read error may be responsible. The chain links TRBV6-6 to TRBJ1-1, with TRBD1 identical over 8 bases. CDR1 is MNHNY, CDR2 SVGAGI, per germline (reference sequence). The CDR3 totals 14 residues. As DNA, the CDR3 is TGCGCCAGCAACCACGGACAGGGTGGTACTGAAGCTTTCTTT. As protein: CASNHGQGGTEAFF.

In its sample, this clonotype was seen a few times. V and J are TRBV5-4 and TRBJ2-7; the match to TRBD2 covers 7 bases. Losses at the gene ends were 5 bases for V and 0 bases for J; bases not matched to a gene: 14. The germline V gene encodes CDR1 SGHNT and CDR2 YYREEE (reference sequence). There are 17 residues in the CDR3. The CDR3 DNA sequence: TGTGCCAGCAGTCGAGGCAGTCCTAGCGGATACTCCTACGAGCAGTACTTC. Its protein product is CASSRGSPSGYSYEQYF.

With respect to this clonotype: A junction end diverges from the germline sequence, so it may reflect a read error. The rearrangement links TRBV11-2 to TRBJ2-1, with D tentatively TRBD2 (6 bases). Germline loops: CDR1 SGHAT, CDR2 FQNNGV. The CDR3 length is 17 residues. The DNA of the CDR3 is TGTGCCAGCAGCTTAGATCTAGGGGAAACTAGCTACCTTGAGAAACTCTTC. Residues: CASSLDLGETSYLEKLF. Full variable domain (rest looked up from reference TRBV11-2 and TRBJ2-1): EAGVAQSPRYKIIEKRQSVAFWCNPISGHATLYWYQQILGQGPKLLIQFQNNGVVDDSQLPKDRFSAERLKGVDSTLKIQPAKLEDSAVYLCASSLDLGETSYLEKLFGPGTRLTVL.

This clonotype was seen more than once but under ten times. The CDR3 DNA follows: TGCGCCAGCAGCCAATCCTTTCCCCGGGACCCAAGCTCCTACGAGCAGTACTTC. Translated: CASSQSFPRDPSSYEQYF. J is TRBJ2-7 and V is TRBV5-1, with D perhaps TRBD1 or TRBD2 (5 bases each). The V gene lost 4 bases and the J gene lost 0 bases, with 23 bases spanning the gap. The CDR3 sequence is 18 residues long. CDR1 is SGHRS, CDR2 YFSETQ, per germline. Variable domain in full (rest from reference TRBV5-1 and TRBJ2-7): KAGVTQTPRYLIKTRGQQVTLSCSPISGHRSVSWYQQTPGQGLQFLFEYFSETQRNKGNFPGRFSGRQFSNSRSEMNVSTLELGDSALYLCASSQSFPRDPSSYEQYFGPGTRLTVT.

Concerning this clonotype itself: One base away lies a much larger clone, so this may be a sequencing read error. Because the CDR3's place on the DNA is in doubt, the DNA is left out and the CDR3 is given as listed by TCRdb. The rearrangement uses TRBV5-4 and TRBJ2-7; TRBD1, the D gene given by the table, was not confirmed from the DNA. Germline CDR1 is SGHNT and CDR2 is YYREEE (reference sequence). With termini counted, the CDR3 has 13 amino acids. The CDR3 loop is CASNLVGAGIRYF.

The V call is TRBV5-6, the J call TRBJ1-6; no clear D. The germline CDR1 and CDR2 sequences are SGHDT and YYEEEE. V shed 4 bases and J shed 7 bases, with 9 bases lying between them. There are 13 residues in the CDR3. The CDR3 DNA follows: TGTGCCAGCAGCCGAGGAGGGAATTCACCCCTCCACTTT. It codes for CASSRGGNSPLHF.

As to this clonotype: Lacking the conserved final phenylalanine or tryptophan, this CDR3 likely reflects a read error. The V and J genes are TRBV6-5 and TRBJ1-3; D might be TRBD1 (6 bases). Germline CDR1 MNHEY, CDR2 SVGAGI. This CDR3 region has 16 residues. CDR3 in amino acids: CANSPQTGWAGNTIYS. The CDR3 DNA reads TGTGCCAACAGTCCACAGACAGGTTGGGCTGGAAACACCATATATTCT.

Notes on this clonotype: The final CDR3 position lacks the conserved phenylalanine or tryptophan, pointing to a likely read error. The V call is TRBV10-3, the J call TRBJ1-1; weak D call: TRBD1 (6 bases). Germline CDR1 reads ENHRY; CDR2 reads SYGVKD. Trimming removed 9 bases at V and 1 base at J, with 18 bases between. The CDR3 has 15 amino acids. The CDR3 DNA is TGTGCCATTTCCACCGGGGGACAAGAGAACACTGAAGCTTTCCTT. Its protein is CAISTGGQENTEAFL.

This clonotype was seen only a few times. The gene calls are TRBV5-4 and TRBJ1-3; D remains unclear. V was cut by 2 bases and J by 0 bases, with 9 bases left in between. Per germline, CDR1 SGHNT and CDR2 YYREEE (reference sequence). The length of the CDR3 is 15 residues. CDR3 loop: CASSLRPYSGNTIYF. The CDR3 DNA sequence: TGTGCCAGCAGCTTACGACCCTACTCTGGAAACACCATATATTTT.

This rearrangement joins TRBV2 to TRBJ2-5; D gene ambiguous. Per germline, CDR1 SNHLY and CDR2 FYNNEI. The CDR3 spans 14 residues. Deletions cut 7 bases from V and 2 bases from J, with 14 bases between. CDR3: CASIPASLQETQYF. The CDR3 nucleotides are TGTGCCAGCATTCCAGCGAGCCTTCAAGAGACCCAGTACTTC.